One sample yielded the 14 T cell receptor beta chains listed below, sequenced in a study of T cell repertoires in cytomegalovirus infection. TCRdb reprocessed the reads with MiXCR, giving one entry per CDR3 protein. Of 650,000 to 850,000 distinct CDR3 sequences in the sample, about 29% were seen once. No antigens are known for them. The source material was cultured CD8+ T cells from PBMCs, sampled from culture after CMV antigen stimulation. All receptors come from a human donor in good health (CMV status not recorded). Some clones in this sample may be carry-over from other donors' samples.

The V call is TRBV19, the J call TRBJ1-5; D possibly corresponds to TRBD1 (5 bases). Trimming removed 6 bases from V and 5 bases from J, with 14 bases in between. The CDR3 runs 14 residues. Per the germline V gene, CDR1 is LNHDA and CDR2 is SQIVND (reference sequence). The CDR3 DNA sequence: TGTGCCAGTAGAAGAGGGGACCCCTATCAGCCCCAGCATTTT. The encoded protein is CASRRGDPYQPQHF.

This clonotype occurred many times. The rearrangement links TRBV7-6 to TRBJ2-7, with 10 bases lining up with TRBD1. The CDR3 runs 17 residues. V shed 6 bases, J shed 3 bases, and the junction held 14 bases outside the gene matches. CDR1 is SGHVS and CDR2 is FNYEAQ in the germline V gene. In nucleotides, the CDR3 is TGTGCCAGCAGTTTTTATCGTCGGGACAGGGGTCTCTACGAGCAGTACTTC. Its translation is CASSFYRRDRGLYEQYF.

This clonotype was seen more than once but under ten times. The chain links TRBV7-9 to TRBJ2-1; D may correspond to TRBD1 or TRBD2 (6 bases each). Trimming removed 10 bases from V and 3 bases from J, with 19 bases in between. This CDR3 contains 15 residues. Germline values: CDR1 SEHNR, CDR2 FQNEAQ (reference sequence). CDR3: CATTSPGAFYNEQFF. CDR3 nucleotide sequence: TGTGCCACCACGAGCCCGGGGGCTTTCTACAATGAGCAGTTCTTC.

The sample holds a few counts of this clonotype. The V gene is TRBV7-9, the J gene TRBJ2-7; D is uncertain. Trimming shortened V by 2 bases and J by 5 bases, and 7 bases separated the two germline ends. The CDR3 has 12 amino acids. The germline CDR1 and CDR2 sequences are SEHNR and FQNEAQ (reference sequence). This chain's CDR3 is CASSLWDNEQYV. Here the CDR3 DNA reads TGTGCCAGCAGCTTATGGGATAACGAGCAGTACGTC.

V is TRBV11-2 and J is TRBJ2-3; D is uncertain. Deletions cut 3 bases from V and 2 bases from J, with 12 bases between. The germline V gene has CDR1 SGHAT and CDR2 FQNNGV. The CDR3 consists of 15 residues. The CDR3 spells CASSLFTAYTDTQYF. Written as DNA, the CDR3 is TGTGCCAGCAGCTTGTTCACAGCGTACACAGATACGCAGTATTTT.

The genes are TRBV12-5 and TRBJ1-1; no definite D call. The CDR3 extends over 14 amino acids. The germline gives CDR1 LGHNT, CDR2 FRNRAP. Trimming shortened V by 4 bases and J by 0 bases, and 9 bases separated the two germline ends. The CDR3 DNA follows: TGTGCTAGTGGTTGGTTGGAGTTGAACACTGAAGCTTTCTTT. Translated, it gives CASGWLELNTEAFF.

The chain couples TRBV2 to TRBJ1-4; D gene unclear. Germline CDR1 SNHLY, CDR2 FYNNEI. The CDR3 contains 16 residues. Trimming stripped 1 base from V and 8 bases from J, with 17 bases between. The CDR3 sequence is CASSEVTSIRKEKLFF. CDR3 in DNA: TGTGCCAGCAGTGAAGTAACGTCCATTCGGAAGGAAAAACTGTTTTTT.

As regards this clonotype: A much larger clone lies a single base off, so this may be a read error. The V gene is TRBV12-3 or TRBV12-4, the J gene TRBJ1-1; D unresolved. This CDR3 has 16 residues. The CDR3 DNA sequence: TGTGCCAGCAGTTACCTAAACCTCATGGGAGACACTGGAGCTTTCTTT. This translates into CASSYLNLMGDTGAFF.

The rearrangement uses TRBV12-3 or TRBV12-4 and TRBJ1-2, with D perhaps TRBD1 (6 bases). The V and J ends lost 4 bases and 9 bases respectively, with 15 bases between them. This CDR3 contains 13 residues. Here the CDR3 DNA reads TGTGCCAGCAGTTCCCCAGGGGTATGGAGCTACACCTTC. Translation: CASSSPGVWSYTF.

The rearrangement joins TRBV12-5 to TRBJ2-2, with D perhaps being TRBD1 or TRBD2 (5 bases each). Germline V gene lookup returns CDR1 LGHNT and CDR2 FRNRAP. The CDR3 is 14 amino acids. The V end was cut by 7 bases, the J end by 4 bases, with 13 bases between. CDR3 nucleotides: TGTGCTAGTGTCGGGACGGGGAGCACCGGGGAGCTGTTTTTT. As protein: CASVGTGSTGELFF.

Only a few counts were recorded for this clonotype. The rearrangement links TRBV24-1 to TRBJ2-2; no clear D. V was pared by 1 base and J by 6 bases, with 2 bases between. The CDR3 is 12 residues long. Germline V gene lookup returns CDR1 KGHDR and CDR2 SFDVKD. The CDR3, as DNA: TGTGCCACCAGTGATTTCCCCGGGGAGCTGTTTTTT. Protein: CATSDFPGELFF.

This clonotype was seen repeatedly, ten times or more. This rearrangement joins TRBV7-2 to TRBJ2-5; possibly TRBD2 for D (6 bases). The CDR3 is made up of 13 amino acids. Trimming left V 5 bases short and J 4 bases short, with 11 bases between. Germline V lookup: CDR1 SGHTA, CDR2 FQGNSA. The CDR3 coding sequence is TGTGCCAGCAGCCTCAAGGGAGGAGAGACCCAGTACTTC. Residues: CASSLKGGETQYF.

The chain joins TRBV20-1 to TRBJ1-1; D not certain. V lost 0 bases and J lost 3, with 14 bases in between. There are 15 residues in the CDR3. CDR1 is DFQATT, CDR2 SNEGSKA, per germline (reference sequence). The CDR3: CSARDLDWGYTEAFF. The DNA of the CDR3 is TGCAGTGCTAGAGATTTAGACTGGGGATACACTGAAGCTTTCTTT.

This clonotype was picked up a small number of times. The chain links TRBV7-9 to TRBJ1-1, with D tentatively TRBD1 (6 bases). Between the trimmed V and J ends, which lost 7 bases and 4 bases, there was a span of 16 bases. The CDR3 length is 14 residues. The germline CDR1 and CDR2 sequences are SEHNR and FQNEAQ (reference sequence). As DNA, the CDR3 is TGTGCCAGCACGCCAAGGGGGGCAGCCACTGAAGCTTTCTTT. Its translation is CASTPRGAATEAFF.